Shown below are 6 T cell receptor beta chains from a single sample sequenced in a study of T cell clones after liver transplantation (dated by TCRdb to between 2018 and 2021). The intended sense of this specimen's time point label: pre-transplant. Libraries were built with the immunoSEQ multiplex PCR assay. TCRdb's version of the immuneACCESS table is confined to in-frame rearrangements and falls short of the full clone set. An unresolved V gene accounts for under half of the shortfall where checked; the remainder is of unknown origin. In this sample the table shows fewer than 25,000 clones, 80% to 90% of which occur a single time. The top ten clonotypes cover around 13% of the sample. The sample here was CD8+ T cells from blood, taken before liver transplant. These receptors originate from a human donor who received a liver transplant.

This chain links TRBV19 with TRBJ2-6, with D hard to call. V gave up 7 bases and J gave up 0 bases, with 10 bases separating them. The CDR3 sequence is 15 residues long. Germline V CDR1 and CDR2: LNHDA, SQIVND (reference sequence). For the CDR3, the DNA is TGTGCCAGTATAGATCGGAGCTCTGGGGCCAACGTCCTGACTTTC. Its translation: CASIDRSSGANVLTF.

This sequence joins TRBV6-1 and TRBJ2-7, with a weak D call TRBD1 (5 bases). The CDR3 has 14 amino acids. Germline V gene sequence: CDR1 MNHNS, CDR2 SASEGT. The V gene lost 4 bases and the J gene lost 2 bases, with 12 bases spanning the gap. The CDR3 bases are TGTGCCAGCAGTGGGGCAGACAGCCCCTACGAGCAGTACTTC. This gives the protein CASSGADSPYEQYF.

This chain joins TRBV28 and TRBJ2-7, with a possible D match to TRBD1 (5 bases). This CDR3 is 12 amino acids long. Germline loops: CDR1 MDHEN, CDR2 SYDVKM. The V and J ends lost 4 bases and 6 bases respectively, with 10 bases between them. CDR3: CASSSRVSEQYF. CDR3 nucleotide sequence: TGTGCCAGCAGTTCCAGGGTATCCGAGCAGTACTTC.

This rearrangement joins TRBV6-6 to TRBJ1-1; D possibly corresponds to TRBD1 (5 bases). This CDR3 region has 14 residues. From germline, CDR1 is MNHNY and CDR2 SVGAGI (reference sequence). V lost 2 bases, J lost 0 bases, and 7 bases lay in between. Here the CDR3 DNA reads TGTGCCAGCAGTTACGGGGGTGTGAACACTGAAGCTTTCTTT. Translated, it gives CASSYGGVNTEAFF.

The gene calls are TRBV10-1 and TRBJ2-3; a weak D match, TRBD1 (6 bases). The CDR3 is 15 amino acids. The germline gives CDR1 WNHNN, CDR2 SYGVQD (reference sequence). V was trimmed by 3 bases and J by 3 bases, leaving 13 bases between them. This CDR3 is CASSDGGSWTDTQYF. In nucleotides, the CDR3 is TGCGCCAGCAGTGATGGGGGCTCCTGGACAGATACGCAGTATTTT.

The chain uses TRBV19 and TRBJ1-1; TRBD1 agrees at 8 bases. Germline V CDR1 and CDR2: LNHDA, SQIVND (reference sequence). J gave up 3 bases and V 7 bases, and 10 bases lay outside the gene matches. The CDR3 totals 15 residues. CDR3 sequence reads: CASIDRGERYTEAFF. Written as DNA, the CDR3 is TGTGCCAGTATCGACAGGGGTGAGAGGTACACTGAAGCTTTCTTT.